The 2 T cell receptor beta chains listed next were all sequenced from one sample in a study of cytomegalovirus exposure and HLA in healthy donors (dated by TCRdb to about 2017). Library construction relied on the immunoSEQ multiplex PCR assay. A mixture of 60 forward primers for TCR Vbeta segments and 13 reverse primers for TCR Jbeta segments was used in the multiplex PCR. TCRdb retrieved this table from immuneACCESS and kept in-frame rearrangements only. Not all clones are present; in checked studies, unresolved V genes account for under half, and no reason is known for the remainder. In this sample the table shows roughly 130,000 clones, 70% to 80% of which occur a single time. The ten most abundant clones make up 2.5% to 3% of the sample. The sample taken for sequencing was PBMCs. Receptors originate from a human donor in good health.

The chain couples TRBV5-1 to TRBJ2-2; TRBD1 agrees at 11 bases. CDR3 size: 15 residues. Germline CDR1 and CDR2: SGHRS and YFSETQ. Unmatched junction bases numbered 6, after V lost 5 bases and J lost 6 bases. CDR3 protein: CASSHRGQGAGELFF. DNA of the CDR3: TGCGCCAGCAGTCACCGGGGACAGGGGGCCGGGGAGCTGTTTTTT.

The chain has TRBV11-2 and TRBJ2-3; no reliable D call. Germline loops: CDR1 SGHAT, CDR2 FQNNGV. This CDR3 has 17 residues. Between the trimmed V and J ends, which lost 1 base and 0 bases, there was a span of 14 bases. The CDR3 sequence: CASSLVWAGPSTDTQYF. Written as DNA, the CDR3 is TGTGCCAGCAGCTTAGTCTGGGCCGGTCCTAGCACAGATACGCAGTATTTT.